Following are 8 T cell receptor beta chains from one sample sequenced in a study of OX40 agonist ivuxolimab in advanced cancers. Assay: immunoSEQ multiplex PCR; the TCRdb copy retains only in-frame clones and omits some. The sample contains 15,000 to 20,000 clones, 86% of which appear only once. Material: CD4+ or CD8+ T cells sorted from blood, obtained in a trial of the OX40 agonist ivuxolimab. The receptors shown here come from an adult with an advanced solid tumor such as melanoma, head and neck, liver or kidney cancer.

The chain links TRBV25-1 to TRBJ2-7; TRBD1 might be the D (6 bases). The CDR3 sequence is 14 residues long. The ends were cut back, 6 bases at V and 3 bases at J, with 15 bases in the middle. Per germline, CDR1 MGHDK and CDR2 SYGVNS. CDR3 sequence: CASRSGAGDYEQYF. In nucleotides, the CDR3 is TGTGCCAGCAGGTCAGGGGCTGGGGACTACGAGCAGTACTTC.

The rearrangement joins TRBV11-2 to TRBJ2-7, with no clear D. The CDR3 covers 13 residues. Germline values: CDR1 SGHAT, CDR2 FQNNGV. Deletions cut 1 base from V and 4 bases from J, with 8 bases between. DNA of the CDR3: TGTGCCAGCAGCTTAGGGGCCATATACGAGCAGTACTTC. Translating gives CASSLGAIYEQYF.

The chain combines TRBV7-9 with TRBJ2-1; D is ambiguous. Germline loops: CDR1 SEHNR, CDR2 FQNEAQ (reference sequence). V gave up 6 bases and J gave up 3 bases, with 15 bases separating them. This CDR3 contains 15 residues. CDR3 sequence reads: CASSGGGGLYNEQFF. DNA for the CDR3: TGTGCCAGCAGTGGCGGTGGCGGTCTCTACAATGAGCAGTTCTTC.

The CDR3 region has the DNA TGCGCCAGCAGCCCTAGCGGGAACTACGAGCAGTACTTC. It is translated as CASSPSGNYEQYF. The V and J genes are TRBV5-1 and TRBJ2-7; 9 bases are a match to TRBD2. The CDR3 length is 13 residues. Per germline, CDR1 SGHRS and CDR2 YFSETQ. Trimming took 4 bases from V and 3 from J; bases not matched to a gene: 2.

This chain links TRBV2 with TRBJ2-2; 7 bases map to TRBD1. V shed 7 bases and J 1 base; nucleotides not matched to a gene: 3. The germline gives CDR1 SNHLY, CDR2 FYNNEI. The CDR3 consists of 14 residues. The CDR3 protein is CASNRDRNTGELFF. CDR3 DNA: TGTGCCAGCAACCGGGACAGGAACACCGGGGAGCTGTTTTTT.

The CDR3 DNA sequence: TGTGCCTGGGACCCGGGGACAGGGGGATCCGGGGAGCTGTTTTTT. Its translation is CAWDPGTGGSGELFF. The chain uses TRBV30 and TRBJ2-2; TRBD1 matches at 11 bases. V shed 5 bases and J 6 bases; nucleotides not matched to a gene: 8. The CDR3 has 15 amino acids. Germline CDR1 and CDR2: GTSNPN and SVGIG (reference sequence).

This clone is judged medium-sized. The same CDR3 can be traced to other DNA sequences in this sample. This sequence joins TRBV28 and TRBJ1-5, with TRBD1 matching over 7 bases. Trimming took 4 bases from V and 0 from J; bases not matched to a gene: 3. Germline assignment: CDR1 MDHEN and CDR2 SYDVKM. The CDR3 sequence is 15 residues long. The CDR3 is CASSSGQVSNQPQHF. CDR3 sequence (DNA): TGTGCCAGCAGTTCAGGACAGGTTAGCAATCAGCCCCAGCATTTT.

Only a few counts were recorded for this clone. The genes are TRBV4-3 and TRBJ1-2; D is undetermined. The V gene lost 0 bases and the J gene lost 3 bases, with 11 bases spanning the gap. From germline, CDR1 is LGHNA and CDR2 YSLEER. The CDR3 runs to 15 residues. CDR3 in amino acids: CASSQEATAHYGYTF. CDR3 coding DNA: TGCGCCAGCAGCCAAGAAGCCACTGCTCACTATGGCTACACCTTC.